This T cell receptor beta chain was documented in a study of tumor-infiltrating lymphocytes in primary liver carcinoma. Study-level information: Through surgical resection, the patients' primary liver carcinoma was treated. Roughly 3.65 to 7.13 million productive TCRbeta reads were obtained per sample, with similar numbers across tissue types.

The source of the blood RNA was unsorted whole blood, and germline DNA was extracted as well. V lost 1 base, J lost 2 bases, and 11 bases lay in between. This CDR3 has 15 amino acids. This clonotype was recorded at least ten times. What it binds is not known. From roughly 0.45 ug total RNA, TCR beta cDNA was generated with a primer in the constant region. Slightly modified ARM-PCR with three nested multiplex PCR rounds yielded TCR beta libraries. The first two PCR rounds used TRBV1-TRBV30 forward primers with a C-beta reverse primer, 10 cycles each. TCRdb re-derived calls from the multiplex PCR reads in MiXCR, one entry per CDR3 protein. This table holds 300,000 to 350,000 distinct CDR3 sequences, less than 70% found once. Study-level results: Tumors had a significantly higher top-250-clone fraction than blood (p = 0.039).

Sequenced material: peripheral blood. V usage is TRBV12-3 or TRBV12-4 and J usage is TRBJ1-1; D call uncertain. This sequence originates from a man aged 40-55 years with primary liver carcinoma and hepatitis B virus infection. The CDR3 DNA reads as TGTGCCAGCAGTTTAGGACCTAGTTCTAACACTGAAGCTTTCTTT. Translation: CASSLGPSSNTEAFF.